The subject of this entry is one T cell receptor beta chain. These data originate in a study of blood T cell repertoires in COVID-19. Original processing methods: Amplification with reference gene primers provided the estimates of nucleated cell counts. TCRdb keeps only in-frame clones here, not all; method: immunoSEQ multiplex PCR. V, J and clone size derive from that table, while D and trimming were established from the DNA sequence. The sample lists 69,000 or so clones; about 84% were seen once. Seattle researchers signed up patients amid active infection and tracked them longitudinally. V lost 2 bases, J lost 5 bases, and 9 bases stayed unmatched. The CDR3 extends over 15 amino acids. CDR1 is SGHKS and CDR2 is YYEKEE in the germline V gene (reference sequence).

The chain couples TRBV5-5 to TRBJ1-2; 7 bases match TRBD1. Sequenced: peripheral blood. This receptor was taken from a middle-aged man with COVID-19, enrolled during active disease. The CDR3 DNA follows: TGTGCCAGCAGCTTAAAGGGACAGACACTTTATGGCTACACCTTC. Protein product: CASSLKGQTLYGYTF. Looking up the rest from reference TRBV5-5 and TRBJ1-2 gives the full variable domain: DAGVTQSPTHLIKTRGQQVTLRCSPISGHKSVSWYQQVLGQGPQFIFQYYEKEERGRGNFPDRFSARQFPNYSSELNVNALLLGDSALYLCASSLKGQTLYGYTFGSGTRLTVV.